Each of the 11 T cell receptor beta chains below was sequenced from the same sample in a study of control samples from healthy donors and cancer patients. Libraries were prepared by immunoSEQ multiplex PCR; TCRdb keeps only in-frame clonotypes and omits some of them. The data show 90,000 to 100,000 clones, roughly 83% seen once. The sample comprised blood. These receptors were taken from a woman aged 25-40 years in good health.

The rearrangement uses TRBV19 and TRBJ1-2; D is unresolved. CDR3 length: 15 amino acids. V was trimmed by 4 bases and J by 1 base, leaving 13 bases between them. CDR1 is LNHDA, CDR2 SQIVND, per germline (reference sequence). CDR3 protein: CASSKAGFHNYGYTF. The CDR3 DNA reads TGTGCCAGTAGTAAGGCGGGGTTCCATAACTATGGCTACACCTTC. The complete variable domain, with remaining parts taken from reference TRBV19 and TRBJ1-2, reads DGGITQSPKYLFRKEGQNVTLSCEQNLNHDAMYWYRQDPGQGLRLIYYSQIVNDFQKGDIAEGYSVSREKKESFPLTVTSAQKNPTAFYLCASSKAGFHNYGYTFGSGTRLTVV.

This rearrangement joins TRBV14 to TRBJ1-2, with no clear D. CDR3 size: 15 residues. Germline CDR1 SGHDN, CDR2 FVKESK. Trimming shortened V by 6 bases and J by 4 bases, and 18 bases separated the two germline ends. CDR3 nucleotide sequence: TGTGCCAGCAGACAGACGGGGTCTAAGGTCTATGGCTACACCTTC. It encodes CASRQTGSKVYGYTF.

The sample holds a few counts of this clone. The chain joins TRBV2 to TRBJ1-5; D unresolved. CDR1 is SNHLY, CDR2 FYNNEI, per germline. V was shortened by 2 bases and J by 1 base, with 9 bases between the two germline ends. This CDR3 is 15 amino acids long. The CDR3 here is CASSELGWSNQPQHF. The CDR3 region has the DNA TGTGCCAGCAGTGAATTGGGATGGAGCAATCAGCCCCAGCATTTT.

V is TRBV3-1 (or the pseudogene TRBV3-2) and J is TRBJ1-5; 10 bases fit TRBD1. J was trimmed by 0 bases and V by 2 bases; bases with no gene match: 10. Per germline, CDR1 LGHDT and CDR2 YNNKEL (reference sequence). The CDR3 extends over 19 amino acids. CDR3 region: CASSQPKATGGASNQPQHF. In nucleotides, the CDR3 is TGTGCCAGCAGCCAACCCAAGGCGACAGGGGGCGCTAGCAATCAGCCCCAGCATTTT.

The gene calls are TRBV5-5 and TRBJ2-2, with 7 positions matching TRBD2. The V and J ends lost 4 bases and 5 bases, in that order; junction bases with no gene match: 14. This CDR3 is 17 amino acids long. In germline, CDR1 is SGHKS, CDR2 YYEKEE (reference sequence). CDR3 residues: CASSTRVLWGGTGELFF. Here the CDR3 DNA reads TGTGCCAGCAGCACCCGCGTATTGTGGGGGGGTACCGGGGAGCTGTTTTTT.

A single count supports this clone. V and J are TRBV19 and TRBJ2-2; no reliable D call. This CDR3 has 13 amino acids. Looked up from germline, CDR1 is LNHDA and CDR2 is SQIVND (reference sequence). V was pared by 5 bases and J by 6 bases, with 10 bases between. In DNA, the CDR3 is TGTGCCAGTAGTCCTTTCCAGTCCGGGGAGCTGTTTTTT. Its protein is CASSPFQSGELFF. Based on the CDR3 plus reference TRBV19 and TRBJ2-2, the full variable domain is DGGITQSPKYLFRKEGQNVTLSCEQNLNHDAMYWYRQDPGQGLRLIYYSQIVNDFQKGDIAEGYSVSREKKESFPLTVTSAQKNPTAFYLCASSPFQSGELFFGEGSRLTVL.

The chain carries TRBV27 and TRBJ1-6; D gene ambiguous. This CDR3 is built from 15 residues. V dropped 6 bases and J dropped 3 bases, with 12 bases sitting between them. CDR1 and CDR2 from the germline V gene are MNHEY and SMNVEV (reference sequence). CDR3 in DNA: TGTGCCAGCAGCCTCAGGACGGTCTATAATTCACCCCTCCACTTT. Protein product: CASSLRTVYNSPLHF.

This chain uses TRBV2 with TRBJ1-4; 8 nucleotides agree with TRBD1. Germline trimming cut 1 base from V and 3 bases from J; bases unmatched to any gene: 1. Germline CDR1 SNHLY, CDR2 FYNNEI. The CDR3 is 15 residues long. The CDR3 protein is CASSEDRGSNEKLFF. The CDR3 bases are TGTGCCAGCAGTGAAGACAGGGGGTCTAATGAAAAACTGTTTTTT. The full variable domain, with the rest looked up from reference TRBV2 and TRBJ1-4, is EPEVTQTPSHQVTQMGQEVILRCVPISNHLYFYWYRQILGQKVEFLVSFYNNEISEKSEIFDDQFSVERPDGSNFTLKIRSTKLEDSAMYFCASSEDRGSNEKLFFGSGTQLSVL.

V is TRBV7-2 and J is TRBJ2-1; the D gene is possibly TRBD1 (5 bases). V was shortened by 5 bases and J by 0 bases, with 11 bases between the two germline ends. This CDR3 has 15 residues. Germline lookup yields CDR1 SGHTA and CDR2 FQGNSA. CDR3: CASSPRQSSYNEQFF. Written as DNA, the CDR3 is TGTGCCAGCAGCCCTAGACAGAGCTCCTACAATGAGCAGTTCTTC.

The chain recombines TRBV2 with TRBJ2-1; the D is unclear. CDR3 length: 12 residues. Germline V lookup: CDR1 SNHLY, CDR2 FYNNEI. Trimming took off 6 bases at V and 3 bases at J, with 6 bases between the two ends. CDR3 sequence: CASRSLYNEQFF. The DNA of the CDR3 is TGTGCCAGCAGGTCTCTCTACAATGAGCAGTTCTTC.

The chain recombines TRBV12-3 or TRBV12-4 with TRBJ2-1; D is undetermined. The CDR3 is 12 residues long. V lost 3 bases to trimming and J lost 9 bases, with 9 bases between them. This CDR3 reads CASSFLRTEQFF. The CDR3 nucleotides read TGTGCCAGCAGTTTTTTACGGACTGAGCAGTTCTTC.